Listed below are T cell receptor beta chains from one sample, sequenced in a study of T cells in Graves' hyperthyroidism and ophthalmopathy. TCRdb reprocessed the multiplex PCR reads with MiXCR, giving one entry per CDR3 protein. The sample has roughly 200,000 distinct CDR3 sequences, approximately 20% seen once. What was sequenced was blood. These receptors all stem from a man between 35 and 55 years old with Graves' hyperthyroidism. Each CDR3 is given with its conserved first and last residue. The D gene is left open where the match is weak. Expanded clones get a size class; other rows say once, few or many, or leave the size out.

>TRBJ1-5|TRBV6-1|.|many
CASSEEAGVQPQHF
TGTGCCAGCAGTGAAGAGGCCGGGGTCCAGCCCCAGCATTTT
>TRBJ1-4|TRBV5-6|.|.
CASSEMGNEKLFF
TGTGCCAGCAGCGAAATGGGGAATGAAAAACTGTTTTTT
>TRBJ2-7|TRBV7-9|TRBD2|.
CASSFGRGEGFGEQYF
TGTGCCAGCAGCTTTGGTCGAGGGGAGGGTTTCGGCGAGCAGTACTTC
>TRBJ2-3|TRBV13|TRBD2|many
CASSNSGGAITDTQYF
TGTGCCAGCAGCAACAGCGGGGGGGCTATTACAGATACGCAGTATTTT
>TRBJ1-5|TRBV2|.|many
CASSSPGGPQHF
TGTGCCAGCAGTTCACCCGGGGGACCCCAGCATTTT
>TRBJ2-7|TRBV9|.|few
CASSVESSSYEQYF
TGTGCCAGCAGCGTAGAATCCAGCTCCTACGAGCAGTACTTC
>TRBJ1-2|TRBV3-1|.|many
CASSQDPPLDGVYGYTF
TGTGCCAGCAGCCAAGATCCCCCACTCGATGGAGTATATGGCTACACCTTC
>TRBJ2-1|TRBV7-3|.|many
CASSLTRTVDEQFF
TGTGCCAGCAGCTTAACGAGGACAGTTGATGAGCAGTTCTTC
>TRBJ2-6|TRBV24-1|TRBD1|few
CATTGTAHIFTISGANVLTF
TGTGCCACCACCGGGACAGCTCATATTTTTACCATCTCTGGGGCCAACGTCCTGACTTTC
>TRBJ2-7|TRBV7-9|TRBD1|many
CASSSNRDRGLWEQYF
TGTGCCAGCAGCTCGAACCGGGACAGGGGCCTATGGGAGCAGTACTTC
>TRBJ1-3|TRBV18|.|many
CASSVQGGGNTIYF
TGTGCCAGCTCAGTTCAGGGAGGCGGAAACACCATATATTTT
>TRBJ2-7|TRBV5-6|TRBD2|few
CASSLGFSGGPYEQYF
TGTGCCAGCAGCTTGGGCTTTAGCGGGGGACCCTACGAGCAGTACTTC
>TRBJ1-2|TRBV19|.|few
CASGNLGTTYGYTF
TGTGCCAGTGGGAACTTAGGGACAACCTATGGCTACACCTTC
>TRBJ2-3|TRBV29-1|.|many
CSVEATDTQYF
TGCAGCGTTGAGGCCACAGATACGCAGTATTTT
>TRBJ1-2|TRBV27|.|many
CASSQQTGNTNGYTF
TGTGCCAGCAGTCAACAAACAGGGAATACCAATGGCTACACCTTC
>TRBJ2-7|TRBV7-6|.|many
CASHSEQYF
TGTGCCAGCCACTCCGAGCAGTACTTC
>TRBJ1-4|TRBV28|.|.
CASKGSWANEKLFF
TGTGCCAGCAAGGGTTCCTGGGCTAATGAAAAACTGTTTTTT
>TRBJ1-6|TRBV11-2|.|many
CASSLTWGLDSPLHF
TGTGCCAGCAGCCTCACATGGGGGTTGGATTCACCCCTCCACTTT